This is a list of T cell receptor beta chains from one sample in a study of beta chain features in type 1 diabetes. Produced via immunoSEQ multiplex PCR; TCRdb's table is partial and in-frame only. The sample has 130,000 to 150,000 clones; 6.5% to 8.5% are singletons. The sample comprised central memory CD4+ T cells from blood. Source of these receptors: a woman aged 25 to 39 in good health. CDR3s include the opening cysteine and the closing phenylalanine or tryptophan. The D gene is left open where the match is weak.

TRBV4-1,TRBD2,CASSPSGTSFYEQYF
TRBV10-3,TRBD2,CAISEGRENIQYF
TRBV19,.,CATQEVGNQPQHF
TRBV27,TRBD1,CASSSGGTGANVLTF
TRBV4-3,.,CASSQEARLGYEQYF
TRBV9,.,CASSGGSFYGYTF
TRBV5-5,.,CASSLAGARTDTQYF
TRBV20-1,TRBD2,CSARAGTIRYF
TRBV27,.,CASGGTLSAGGYTF
TRBV19,.,CASSRNRDTEAFF
TRBV19,TRBD2,CASSIGGLGAHNEQFF
TRBV5-4,TRBD2,CASRGGAGVQYNEQFF
TRBV11-2,TRBD2,CASSPTRTSLGEQYF
TRBV18,.,CASSPGTRSGANVLTF
TRBV2,TRBD2,CASSRNREGPYEQYF
TRBV5-1,.,CASREAGASSYNEQFF
TRBV18,.,CASSPREGTGTEAFF
TRBV7-9,TRBD2,CASSPPRRLAVNNEQFF
TRBV9,.,CASSVGSGRGLGKLFF
TRBV6-1,TRBD1,CASIEGGQGIYEQYF
TRBV9,.,CASSVAGGGGRTDTQYF
TRBV21-1,.,CASSKKRSRIGFGTDTQYF
TRBV7-2,.,CASSLATEQYF
TRBV30,.,CAWSVGGDKNIQYF